This T cell receptor beta chain was obtained from a study of blood T cell repertoires in COVID-19. The protocol was immunoSEQ multiplex PCR, while the TCRdb copy is restricted to in-frame clones and leaves out a portion. The table lists 200,000 to 250,000 clones, around 83% of them singletons. The clonotype originates from a human donor in a cohort sampled during active COVID-19. Sequenced material: peripheral blood.

The CDR3 bases are TGTGCCAGCAGCTTCGGGACTAGCGGGAGCCGAGAGACCCAGTACTTC. It encodes CASSFGTSGSRETQYF. This rearrangement joins TRBV11-2 to TRBJ2-5; 14 bases line up with TRBD2. Germline CDR1 SGHAT, CDR2 FQNNGV. CDR3 length: 16 amino acids. Losses at the gene ends were 3 bases for V and 4 bases for J; bases not matched to a gene: 4.